This TCR beta chain was captured by sequencing in a study of T cell responses to AZD1222 COVID-19 vaccine. Whole-study results and caveats: It was only a handful of AZD1222 recipients who were seropositive at baseline. CD4 TCRs associated with vaccination spanned spike, dominating at 160-218 and 743-854.

Sequencing used immunoSEQ multiplex PCR; TCRdb keeps in-frame clones, though not all of them. The sample lists 110,000 or so clones; around nine tenths were seen once. About this clone itself: Antigen: not known.

CDR1 is SGHDT, CDR2 YYEEEE, per germline. The CDR3 loop spans 16 amino acids. Trimming shortened V by 5 bases and J by 3 bases, and 21 bases separated the two germline ends. The V call is TRBV5-6, the J call TRBJ2-7; D may be TRBD1 or TRBD2 (7 bases each). The clonotype originates from an adult in good health. The specimen was peripheral blood, collected on day 0 of AZD1222 vaccination. CDR3 protein: CASSSQGGYDGYEQYF. In DNA, the CDR3 is TGTGCCAGCAGTTCCCAGGGGGGGTATGACGGCTACGAGCAGTACTTC.